Here is one T cell receptor (beta chain) with its context. Antigen unknown. The PCR ran on 60 Vbeta and 13 Jbeta primers. This table comes from immunoSEQ multiplex PCR, and its TCRdb copy is limited to in-frame clones, with some not included. This table holds under 200,000 clones, less than 85% found once. The data belong to a study of cytomegalovirus exposure and HLA in healthy donors. Findings of the study overall: With DRB1 most and HLA-C fewest, TCR association rates differed between HLA loci in a later analysis. Some TCR beta chains (164 of them) were listed as cytomegalovirus-associated. TRBV6-2, TRBV6-3 and other indistinguishable V segments were excluded.

Despite likely unrecorded immune exposures, the donors were nominally healthy at the time of sampling. Per the germline V gene, CDR1 is GTSNPN and CDR2 is SVGIG (reference sequence). Trimming took off 3 bases at V and 1 base at J, with 14 bases between the two ends. The CDR3 contains 15 residues. The receptor comes from a man between 60 and 75 years old in good health and CMV-seronegative. The chain links TRBV30 to TRBJ2-3, with D possibly being TRBD2 (6 bases). The sample was PBMCs. CDR3 in DNA: TGTGCCTGGAGCGCCACGCGGGGCGGCACAGATACGCAGTATTTT. Translating gives CAWSATRGGTDTQYF.